The T cell receptor (beta chain) under discussion was sequenced for a study of T-cell memory formation after mild COVID-19. Overall study: Each donor largely had its own TCR clusters.

Broader study findings: Contracting clones, day 15 to 85, had balanced CD4/CD8, and later expanders favored CD4+. Some clones that responded were present in memory (sampled pre-infection), which suggests cross-reactive memory joined. Mainly in CM and EM were contracting CD4+ clones; CD8+ were in EMRA.

A word on this clonotype: Its antigen is not known.

TCRdb passed the 5' RACE reads through MiXCR, listing each CDR3 protein once. Of fewer than 250,000 distinct CDR3 sequences in the sample, approximately 10% were seen once. The sample consisted of PBMCs or a T cell subset sorted from them (not recorded which). The clonotype comes from a man aged 18-30 years who had mild COVID-19 (a few samples of this study predate the infection). Cell type and time point are not known.

The CDR3 DNA is TGTGCCAGCAGTGATATACAGCTGAACACTGAAGCTTTCTTT. Its translation is CASSDIQLNTEAFF. The chain couples TRBV25-1 to TRBJ1-1; no clear D gene. V gave up 3 bases and J gave up 0 bases, with 8 bases separating them. This CDR3 contains 14 residues. The V gene's germline CDR1 is MGHDK and CDR2 SYGVNS.